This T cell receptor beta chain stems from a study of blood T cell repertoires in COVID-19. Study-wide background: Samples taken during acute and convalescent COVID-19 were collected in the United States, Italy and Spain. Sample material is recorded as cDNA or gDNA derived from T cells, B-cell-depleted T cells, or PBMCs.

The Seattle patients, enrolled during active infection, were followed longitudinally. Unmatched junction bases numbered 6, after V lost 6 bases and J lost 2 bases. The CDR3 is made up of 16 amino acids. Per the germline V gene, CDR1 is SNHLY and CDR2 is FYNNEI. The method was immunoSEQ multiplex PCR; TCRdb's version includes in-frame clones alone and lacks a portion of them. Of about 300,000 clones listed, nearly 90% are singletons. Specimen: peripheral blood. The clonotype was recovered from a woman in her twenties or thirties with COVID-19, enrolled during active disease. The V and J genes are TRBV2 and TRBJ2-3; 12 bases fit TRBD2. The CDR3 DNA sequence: TGTGCCAGCAGCAGACTAGCGGGAGTATACACAGATACGCAGTATTTT. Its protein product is CASSRLAGVYTDTQYF.